This entry is about one T cell receptor (beta chain). The clone's antigen remains unknown. Per-base qualities were not stored, and no clone one base away is much larger. Systemically healthy Caucasian individuals from Russia, approximately 39 in total and aged roughly 6 to 100 years, were included as donors. Approximately 10 milliliters of peripheral blood were collected from each donor into EDTA-treated Vacutainer tubes. Ficoll-Paque density-gradient centrifugation was used to isolate PBMCs, with at least 7 million obtained per sample. Total RNA was extracted from PBMCs with Trizol reagent, with at least 6 micrograms obtained per sample. The percentages of naive CD45RAhigh/CD27high T cells were determined by flow cytometry on a PBMC aliquot from every donor. The data are from a study of blood T cells in healthy people across ages (dated by TCRdb to the mid-2010s). Turning to the overall study: In model experiments, template switching captured roughly one uniquely barcoded TCR beta cDNA molecule for every two T cells. Age-related changes in TCR beta repertoire diversity were measured in the study by deep sequencing normalized with unique cDNA molecular identifiers. Donors were grouped into four age groups: young (average approximately 16 years), middle-aged (39), aged (around 60) and long-lived (around 82). Two additional independent replicas of 1 million unique cDNA reads from the same blood draw were analyzed for two donors (one aged 18 to 30 and one aged 80 or older). Broader findings and caveats from the paper: Compared with the aged group, the long-lived group had more naive CD4+ T cells, fewer expanded clones and increased TCR diversity, suggesting age selection. Estimates of total diversity based on one million sequenced T cells were regarded as lower bounds and as underestimates. The CMV infection status of donors was not known, potentially confounding age-related changes in expanded clonotypes. Since profiling was done on bulk unsorted PBMCs, naive and antigen-experienced compartments could not be conclusively compared. Observed TCR beta diversity correlated strongly with the percentage of naive T cells measured by flow cytometry. As age increased, observed TCR beta diversity per million T cells dropped in a roughly linear way, and a significant reduction was already evident by age 40.

Library generation was performed with 5' RACE. The sequencer was an Illumina HiSeq 2500. The second PCR ran for roughly 7 to 11 cycles and used a J-beta primer mix along with a sample-barcoded 5' primer. Each TCR beta cDNA molecule received a unique molecular identifier from a template-switch 5' adaptor carrying 12 random nucleotides. At least 2.5 million CDR3-containing paired-end reads were obtained from each sample. The Mint cDNA synthesis kit, primed by a TRBC-specific oligonucleotide, was used to synthesize first-strand cDNA from all RNA. All cDNA was treated with uracil-DNA glycosylase and then went through a first 18-cycle PCR with the universal primers M1SS and BC2_uni_R. For the original study's pipeline: For normalization, 1 million high-quality reads, each with a distinct molecular identifier, were randomly selected from each sample. Reads sharing molecular identifiers were discarded rather than binned into consensus sequences. MiTCR, with a Q25 quality threshold and the strictest error-elimination algorithm, was used for CDR3 identification, clonotype clustering and error correction. A nonparametric unseen species model with Euler transformation was used to estimate lower-bound total TCR beta diversity. TCRdb ran its own pipeline on the public reads, namely fastp trimming at Q25 and MiXCR clone calling, and kept in-frame beta chains. Identical CDR3 proteins give one entry, which carries the most common genes and DNA. The V and J calls reflect TCRdb's pipeline rather than the authors' work. The sample records roughly 1,000,000 distinct CDR3 sequences, roughly 24% of which are singletons. Of the sample, around 0.7% falls within the top ten clones.

V gives up 4 bases and J gives up 4 bases, and the segment between their germline ends measures 15 bases. Spanning cysteine to phenylalanine, the CDR3 consists of 15 amino acids. The read is trimmed to its CDR3 DNA, 45 bases read in frame from base 1. In addition, the sample was reused for a study of T cells of mothers and their children. As that second study puts it: Donors were nine systemically healthy Caucasian individuals: three mothers and their six children. cDNA synthesis consumed the entire amount of extracted RNA, loaded at approximately 1.6 ug RNA in each 15 ul reaction. In the second PCR, the M1S primer added sample barcodes and 2-4 random nucleotides. Each mother yielded over 9.5 million TCR beta CDR3 reads and each child some 3 million reads. Thymic selection shapes the output of TCR recombination in a similar way in related and unrelated pairs, and inherited differences have a minor effect. Normalized repertoire overlap in related mother-child pairs was always slightly higher than in unrelated mother-child pairs, but the difference was never significant. Persistent microchimeric T cell clones were not detected, at a sensitivity of 85 to 100 clones per million clonotypes. Deep NGS was used in the study to compare the TCR beta repertoires of mothers and children and to look for features that separate related mother-child pairs from unrelated individuals. Mothers averaged roughly 40 +/- 4 years of age and children averaged around 10 +/- 4 years. After adapters were ligated using NEBNext reagents, the libraries underwent 100+100 nt paired-end sequencing on an Illumina HiSeq 2000. To avoid cross-contamination, the mother libraries and the child libraries were prepared a month apart and sequenced in separate runs. Between 500,000 and 2,000,000 distinct TCR beta clonotypes were identified per donor. Naive TCR beta clonotypes were estimated from low-frequency clonotypes matched to each donor's FACS-determined naive share, without sorting.

Sequencing used blood. The rearranged chain carries TRBV12-3 or TRBV12-4 and TRBJ2-3; no D segment can be confidently identified. The TCR was taken from a girl aged 2 to 10 in good health. The DNA sequence is TGTGCCAGCAGTTGGGGTAGCCCTTCGGCAGATACGCAGTATTTT. Protein translation: CASSWGSPSADTQYF.